The sequence of this T cell receptor beta chain was determined in a study of T-cell reconstitution after alpha-beta-depleted transplantation in children. Germline V CDR1 and CDR2: SGHAT, FQDESV (reference sequence). CDR3 length: 18 residues. For TCRbeta, the library was prepared with unique molecular identifiers. TCRdb itself ran the PCR reads through MiXCR, one entry per CDR3 protein. Seen here are 600,000 to 700,000 distinct CDR3 sequences, approximately 15% observed once, and the top ten hold approximately 1%. As for this clonotype: One junction end does not reproduce the germline sequence, and a read error may be involved.

The chain carries TRBV11-1 and TRBJ2-3; TRBD2 aligns across 8 bases. Material: PBMCs from the stem cell graft donor, obtained from the stem cell graft. The receptor's source is a human donor who donated a stem cell graft to a child with acute myeloid leukemia. CDR3 amino acids: CANSQKAYSGGPRDTQYF. CDR3 coding DNA: TGTGCCAACAGCCAAAAGGCCTATTCGGGGGGGCCAAGGGATACGCAGTATTTT.